The next 26 T cell receptor beta chains were all read from a single sample in a study of T cell repertoires in cytomegalovirus infection. TCRdb re-called the reads with MiXCR, one entry per CDR3 protein. The sample carries more than 150,000 distinct CDR3 sequences, 15% to 20% recorded once. The sample was PBMCs. The receptors stem from a human donor in good health (CMV status not recorded). Some clones in this sample may be carry-over from other donors' samples.

The rearrangement links TRBV27 to TRBJ2-7; TRBD2 matches 10 bases. V shed 4 bases, J shed 3 bases, and the junction held 3 bases outside the gene matches. Germline CDR1 is MNHEY and CDR2 is SMNVEV (reference sequence). CDR3 length: 14 residues. CDR3 DNA sequence: TGTGCCAGCAGTTACAGCGGGAGGGTCTACGAGCAGTACTTC. It encodes CASSYSGRVYEQYF.

This clonotype was found a few times. J is TRBJ2-7 and V is TRBV20-1; 7 nucleotides agree with TRBD1. Germline values: CDR1 DFQATT, CDR2 SNEGSKA (reference sequence). The CDR3 spans 13 residues. J gave up 3 bases and V 6 bases, and 8 bases lay outside the gene matches. CDR3 DNA: TGCAGTGCAACCGACAGGGCTGGCTACGAGCAGTACTTC. Translating gives CSATDRAGYEQYF.

This chain connects TRBV4-2 to TRBJ2-3, with 12 bases that match TRBD1. The CDR3 has 15 amino acids. J lost 6 bases, V lost 4 bases, and 5 bases had no gene match. Per the germline V gene, CDR1 is LGHNA and CDR2 is YNFKEQ. CDR3 in amino acids: CASSPRDRGPDTQYF. CDR3 nucleotides: TGTGCCAGCAGCCCCCGGGACAGGGGGCCCGATACGCAGTATTTT.

This clonotype was picked up a small number of times. V usage is TRBV7-2 and J usage is TRBJ2-3; D might be TRBD2 (5 bases). Germline loops: CDR1 SGHTA, CDR2 FQGNSA. Trimming stripped 4 bases from V and 2 bases from J, with 13 bases between. The CDR3 extends over 15 amino acids. CDR3 nucleotides: TGTGCCAGCAGCTCTTTAGCGTACAACACAGATACGCAGTATTTT. Protein product: CASSSLAYNTDTQYF.

The V gene is TRBV19, the J gene TRBJ2-2; 7 bases match TRBD1. Trimming took 5 bases from V and 0 from J; bases not matched to a gene: 3. The CDR3 contains 15 residues. Germline V CDR1 and CDR2: LNHDA, SQIVND (reference sequence). The CDR3 here is CASSPGQTNTGELFF. The CDR3 DNA sequence: TGTGCCAGTAGTCCGGGACAGACGAACACCGGGGAGCTGTTTTTT.

This clonotype was recorded many times. The chain recombines TRBV11-1 with TRBJ2-7; D might be TRBD1 (6 bases). This CDR3 contains 14 residues. Germline V gene lookup returns CDR1 SGHAT and CDR2 FQDESV (reference sequence). Trimming took 3 bases from V and 2 from J, leaving 11 bases between them. Here the CDR3 DNA reads TGTGCCAGCAGCTTTACACAGGGCACCTACGAGCAGTACTTC. Translated: CASSFTQGTYEQYF.

This chain uses TRBV12-3 or TRBV12-4 with TRBJ1-2; D unclear. The CDR3 extends over 13 amino acids. V shed 8 bases and J shed 5 bases, with 15 bases lying between them. The CDR3 sequence is CASCPETGYGYTF. The CDR3 DNA reads TGTGCCAGCTGCCCCGAGACGGGTTATGGCTACACCTTC.

This clonotype turned up a few times. The chain couples TRBV12-5 to TRBJ1-2; D is undetermined. Trimming shortened V by 7 bases and J by 8 bases, and 11 bases separated the two germline ends. The CDR3 runs 11 residues. The germline V gene encodes CDR1 LGHNT and CDR2 FRNRAP. The DNA of the CDR3 is TGTGCTAGTGAACAAAACGGGGGCTACACCTTC. Protein product: CASEQNGGYTF.

Here the CDR3 DNA reads TGTGCCCACTCGGGACTTGCGAACACCGGGGAGCTGTTTTTT. This encodes CAHSGLANTGELFF. V usage is TRBV30 and J usage is TRBJ2-2; TRBD2 is a possible D gene (6 bases). V shed 8 bases and J shed 0 bases, with 13 bases lying between them. The CDR3 is 14 amino acids. Germline V gene lookup returns CDR1 GTSNPN and CDR2 SVGIG (reference sequence). Drawing the rest from reference TRBV30 and TRBJ2-2, the complete variable domain is SQTIHQWPATLVQPVGSPLSLECTVEGTSNPNLYWYRQAAGRGLQLLFYSVGIGQISSEVPQNLSASRPQDRQFILSSKKLLLSDSGFYLCAHSGLANTGELFFGEGSRLTVL.

This clonotype was seen a few times. This sequence joins TRBV7-2 and TRBJ2-7; 10 bases fit TRBD2. The ends lost 3 bases at V and 4 bases at J; junction bases unmatched: 6. The CDR3 length is 15 residues. The V gene's germline CDR1 is SGHTA and CDR2 FQGNSA. The CDR3 region has the DNA TGTGCCAGCAGCTTGAAGGAAGCGGGAGGGTACGAGCAGTACTTC. Encoded protein: CASSLKEAGGYEQYF.

The V gene is TRBV19, the J gene TRBJ1-5, with D possibly TRBD1 on 5 matching bases. The germline V and J ends were trimmed by 0 bases and 9 bases, with 18 bases remaining between them. The germline gives CDR1 LNHDA, CDR2 SQIVND (reference sequence). The CDR3 has 16 residues. The CDR3 coding sequence is TGTGCCAGTAGTATAGACGGAGACAGTCTGTTGGGGCCCCAGCATTTT. This translates into CASSIDGDSLLGPQHF.

The V call is TRBV9, the J call TRBJ2-3; 7 positions agree with TRBD2. The junction had 7 bases not matched to a gene; V was cut back by 3 bases and J by 3 bases. This CDR3 is 15 amino acids long. Per the germline V gene, CDR1 is SGDLS and CDR2 is YYNGEE. This chain's CDR3 is CASSGEAGRTDTQYF. The CDR3 nucleotides are TGTGCCAGCAGCGGGGAAGCGGGGAGGACAGATACGCAGTATTTT.

The chain has TRBV12-3 or TRBV12-4 and TRBJ2-2; D is undetermined. The CDR3 spans 15 residues. Trimming cost V 6 bases and J 8 bases, with 19 bases left between them. In nucleotides, the CDR3 is TGTGCCAGCAGCCCTACAACCCATATAGCTGGGGAGCTGTTTTTT. Its protein product is CASSPTTHIAGELFF.

This clonotype showed up many times. The chain joins TRBV7-8 to TRBJ1-1; D not resolved. The ends were cut back, 5 bases at V and 1 base at J, with 8 bases in the middle. The germline V gene has CDR1 SGHVS and CDR2 FQNEAQ. This CDR3 comprises 13 residues. The CDR3 region has the DNA TGTGCCAGCAGCCGTGGACGGAACACTGAAGCTTTCTTT. Its translation is CASSRGRNTEAFF.

This clonotype was picked up many times. The V and J genes are TRBV7-3 and TRBJ2-1; D unclear. CDR1 SGHTA and CDR2 FQGTGA come from the germline V gene. The V and J ends lost 2 bases and 7 bases respectively, with 9 bases between them. The CDR3 is 13 residues long. The DNA for the CDR3 is TGTGCCAGCAGCTTATACTACCCTAATGAGCAGTTCTTC. This sequence encodes CASSLYYPNEQFF.

This clonotype was observed a few times. The V gene is TRBV3-1, the J gene TRBJ1-1; the match to TRBD1 covers 9 bases. Per germline, CDR1 LGHDT and CDR2 YNNKEL (reference sequence). CDR3 size: 12 residues. V was pared by 1 base and J by 11 bases, with 2 bases of the junction left unmatched. CDR3 bases: TGTGCCAGCAGCCAAGGGGGGACAGGGGCTTTCTTT. Its translation is CASSQGGTGAFF.

This clonotype was observed a few times. The chain recombines TRBV6-1 with TRBJ2-2; no firm D call. The CDR3 spans 18 residues. Per the germline V gene, CDR1 is MNHNS and CDR2 is SASEGT. V was pared by 5 bases and J by 0 bases, with 19 bases between. The CDR3 sequence: CASSFSPGAAPNTGELFF. The CDR3 DNA sequence: TGTGCCAGCAGTTTCAGCCCCGGAGCAGCCCCGAACACCGGGGAGCTGTTTTTT.

The table lists this clonotype with many counts. This chain links TRBV7-2 with TRBJ2-7; possibly TRBD1 for D (5 bases). V was cut by 3 bases and J by 4 bases, with 16 bases left in between. CDR1 and CDR2 from the germline V gene are SGHTA and FQGNSA. This CDR3 comprises 15 residues. CDR3 nucleotide sequence: TGTGCCAGCAGCTTGGACACCCTAGAGAGTTACGAGCAGTACTTC. Translating gives CASSLDTLESYEQYF.

The chain combines TRBV19 with TRBJ1-1; maybe TRBD1 (6 bases). The CDR3 runs to 14 residues. CDR1 is LNHDA, CDR2 SQIVND, per germline (reference sequence). The V end was cut by 1 base, the J end by 4 bases, with 10 bases between. In DNA, the CDR3 is TGTGCCAGTAGTATAGCAGGGGCAGGCACTGAAGCTTTCTTT. Amino acids: CASSIAGAGTEAFF. The full variable domain, in which reference TRBV19 and TRBJ1-1 provide the parts outside the CDR3, is DGGITQSPKYLFRKEGQNVTLSCEQNLNHDAMYWYRQDPGQGLRLIYYSQIVNDFQKGDIAEGYSVSREKKESFPLTVTSAQKNPTAFYLCASSIAGAGTEAFFGQGTRLTVV.

This clonotype was detected a few times. The rearrangement joins TRBV6-1 to TRBJ2-1, with a weak D call TRBD2 (6 bases). Germline loops: CDR1 MNHNS, CDR2 SASEGT. There are 15 residues in the CDR3. V was trimmed by 5 bases and J by 0 bases, leaving 11 bases between them. This CDR3 reads CASSKRVTSYNEQFF. The CDR3 DNA is TGTGCCAGCAGTAAGCGGGTAACCTCCTACAATGAGCAGTTCTTC.

V gene TRBV25-1 combines with J gene TRBJ1-6, with TRBD1 as a possible D gene (5 bases). The CDR3 consists of 17 residues. The V gene lost 2 bases and the J gene lost 11 bases, with 22 bases spanning the gap. Per germline, CDR1 MGHDK and CDR2 SYGVNS. CDR3 loop: CASSEGGGIGLSAPLHF. The CDR3 bases are TGTGCCAGCAGTGAAGGCGGGGGGATCGGCCTCTCGGCACCCCTCCACTTT.

The chain joins TRBV5-1 to TRBJ2-3; 9 bases align to TRBD2. From germline, CDR1 is SGHRS and CDR2 YFSETQ. The length of the CDR3 is 16 residues. V was clipped by 0 bases and J by 4 bases; unmatched bases: 6. For the CDR3, the DNA is TGCGCCAGCAGCTTGGACGGGGGACTAGCCCCAGATACGCAGTATTTT. Protein: CASSLDGGLAPDTQYF.

This clonotype was observed a few times. The chain couples TRBV7-9 to TRBJ2-7; 9 nucleotides agree with TRBD2. The CDR3 is 15 residues long. V was pared by 5 bases and J by 7 bases, with 12 bases of the junction left unmatched. CDR1 SEHNR and CDR2 FQNEAQ come from the germline V gene (reference sequence). Here the CDR3 reads CASSPMSGGLWEQYF. The CDR3 DNA is TGTGCCAGCAGCCCGATGAGCGGGGGGCTTTGGGAGCAGTACTTC.

This clonotype occurred a few times. The V and J genes are TRBV9 and TRBJ2-6, with a tentative D call TRBD1 (5 bases). Germline CDR1 reads SGDLS; CDR2 reads YYNGEE. V lost 3 bases, J lost 4 bases, and 14 bases lay in between. CDR3 length: 16 amino acids. The CDR3 loop is CASSARVSRGANVLTF. The CDR3 region has the DNA TGTGCCAGCAGCGCCAGGGTTTCTCGAGGGGCCAACGTCCTGACTTTC.

This clonotype was seen repeatedly, ten times or more. A read error may produce the germline difference seen at one junction end. The rearrangement links TRBV7-8 to TRBJ2-1; 11 positions agree with TRBD1. This CDR3 has 13 amino acids. The germline V gene encodes CDR1 SGHVS and CDR2 FQNEAQ. The CDR3 DNA sequence: TGTGCCAGCAGCGCCTCCGGGACAGGGGGGATGGTCTTC. Translated, it gives CASSASGTGGMVF.

This clonotype appeared many times. For the CDR3, the DNA is TGTGCCAGCAGGCACGGACAGAACAATGAGCAGTTCTTC. This gives the protein CASRHGQNNEQFF. The chain employs TRBV12-3 or TRBV12-4 and TRBJ2-1; D may be TRBD1 (6 bases). Trimming pared 6 bases from V and 5 bases from J, leaving 11 bases between. The CDR3 has 13 residues.